Listed below are T cell receptor beta chains from one sample, sequenced in a study of human T cells and chemical hapten exposure. TCRdb itself ran the RACE reads through MiXCR, one entry per CDR3 protein. The sample holds some 300,000 distinct CDR3 sequences, approximately 5% seen once. This specimen was whole blood, taken in connection with sensitization to the hapten diphenylcyclopropenone (DPC). All receptors derive from a woman younger than 30 with alopecia areata. Some clones in this sample may be carry-over from other donors' samples. CDR3s include the opening cysteine and the closing phenylalanine or tryptophan. D genes are given only for firm matches. For some rows the clone size is stated as once, few or many, or as a class when expanded; others skip it.

>TRBV4-3|NA|medium-sized|TRBJ2-6
CASGEQAYSGANVLTF
TGCGCCAGCGGCGAACAGGCATACTCTGGGGCCAACGTCCTGACTTTC
>TRBV3-1|TRBD1|many|TRBJ1-2
CASSQEDRIHSSNYGYTF
TGTGCCAGCAGCCAAGAGGACAGGATCCACTCCTCTAACTATGGCTACACCTTC
>TRBV6-6|NA|NA|TRBJ2-7
CASSPGQPSYEQYF
TGTGCCAGCAGCCCGGGACAACCCTCCTACGAGCAGTACTTC
>TRBV7-9|TRBD1|many|TRBJ1-2
CASSSGQARNYGYTF
TGTGCCAGCAGCTCCGGACAGGCCCGTAACTATGGCTACACCTTC
>TRBV20-1|TRBD2|NA|TRBJ2-3
CSAIGLVSDTQYF
TGCAGTGCTATTGGACTAGTTTCAGATACGCAGTATTTT
>TRBV10-3|NA|many|TRBJ1-1
CAISESWNTEAFF
TGTGCCATCAGTGAGTCGTGGAACACTGAAGCTTTCTTT
>TRBV27|NA|many|TRBJ1-2
CASRRLGDGYTF
TGTGCCAGCAGACGGCTCGGGGATGGCTACACCTTC
>TRBV6-2/TRBV6-3|NA|many|TRBJ1-2
CASTIDGRRDSNYGYTF
TGTGCCAGCACCATAGACGGACGAAGGGATTCTAACTATGGCTACACCTTC
>TRBV12-3/TRBV12-4|NA|many|TRBJ2-1
CASSMRISWAPSSYNEQFF
TGTGCCAGCAGTATGAGGATAAGTTGGGCCCCGAGCTCCTACAATGAGCAGTTCTTC
>TRBV6-2/TRBV6-3|NA|many|TRBJ2-6
CASRPRDRYSGANVLTF
TGTGCCAGCAGGCCCCGGGACCGTTATTCTGGGGCCAACGTCCTGACTTTC
>TRBV10-3|NA|few|TRBJ2-1
CASNKGDEGVPFF
TGTGCCTCGAATAAGGGGGACGAAGGTGTTCCGTTCTTC
>TRBV10-3|NA|many|TRBJ1-1
CAIGGLGYTEAFF
TGTGCCATCGGCGGCCTGGGGTACACTGAAGCTTTCTTT
>TRBV27|NA|few|TRBJ1-2
CASSLVRGAGNYGYTF
TGTGCCAGCAGTTTGGTTAGGGGGGCTGGTAACTATGGCTACACCTTC
>TRBV12-3/TRBV12-4|NA|NA|TRBJ2-7
CASSYNFAYEQYF
TGTGCCAGCAGTTACAATTTCGCCTACGAGCAGTACTTC
>TRBV5-1|TRBD2|many|TRBJ2-1
CASSRSASGGAVDEQFF
TGCGCCAGCAGCCGCTCCGCTAGCGGGGGGGCAGTTGATGAGCAGTTCTTC
>TRBV5-1|NA|many|TRBJ2-4
CASSSENIQYF
TGCGCCAGCAGTTCGGAAAACATTCAGTACTTC
>TRBV4-1|NA|NA|TRBJ1-1
CASSHPSGGASEAFF
TGCGCCAGCAGCCACCCATCGGGGGGGGCCTCTGAAGCTTTCTTT
>TRBV4-2|NA|few|TRBJ1-1
CASSHRDPNTEAFF
TGTGCCAGCAGCCACAGGGATCCGAACACTGAAGCTTTCTTT
>TRBV11-1|NA|few|TRBJ2-1
CASSLSGVHEQFF
TGTGCCAGCAGCTTATCAGGGGTACATGAGCAGTTCTTC
>TRBV4-3|TRBD2|many|TRBJ2-7
CASSQDLRATSGGAYEQYF
TGCGCCAGCAGCCAAGATCTTCGAGCCACGAGCGGGGGGGCCTACGAGCAGTACTTC
>TRBV4-3|TRBD1|NA|TRBJ1-2
CASSQGQGINYGYTF
TGCGCCAGCAGCCAGGGACAGGGGATCAACTATGGCTACACCTTC
>TRBV29-1|TRBD1|many|TRBJ2-3
CSAQTGTTDTQYF
TGCAGCGCCCAGACAGGGACCACAGATACGCAGTATTTT
>TRBV7-9|NA|many|TRBJ1-1
CASSLEGRGAFF
TGTGCCAGCAGCTTAGAGGGAAGGGGGGCTTTCTTT
>TRBV11-2|NA|many|TRBJ1-4
CASSLDGVEDEKLFF
TGTGCCAGCAGCTTAGACGGGGTGGAGGATGAAAAACTGTTTTTT